The 21 T cell receptor beta chains below were found in one sample sequenced in a study of shared clonotypes between healthy human individuals. CD45RO-negative, CCR7-positively selected cells formed the naive CD8 fraction, excluding terminally differentiated effector memory CD45RA+ cells. The assay was immunoSEQ multiplex PCR, and TCRdb's table has in-frame clones only and misses some. The sample holds about 2.2 million clones, approximately 94% seen once. The sequenced material came from naive CD8+ T cells from PBMCs. All receptors derive from a man between 18 and 29 years old in good health. Some clones in this sample may be carry-over from other donors' samples.

This rearrangement joins TRBV11-2 to TRBJ2-5; TRBD2 is a possible D gene (6 bases). V was trimmed by 5 bases and J by 5 bases, leaving 15 bases between them. CDR1 and CDR2 (germline): SGHAT, FQNNGV. The CDR3 length is 14 residues. The CDR3 DNA is TGTGCCAGCAGCCAAAAATCCGGAGGGGAGACCCAGTACTTC. This codes for CASSQKSGGETQYF.

The rearrangement links TRBV7-7 to TRBJ1-1, with a possible D match to TRBD1 (6 bases). V lost 3 bases, J lost 9 bases, and 23 bases lay in between. The CDR3 contains 16 residues. Germline V gene sequence: CDR1 SSHAT, CDR2 FNYEAQ (reference sequence). The CDR3 bases are TGTGCCAGCAGCTTGAAAGGGGGGCCCAAGACCCACAAAGCTTTCTTT. Encoded protein: CASSLKGGPKTHKAFF.

J is TRBJ1-1 and V is TRBV6-5; 7 bases map to TRBD1. The CDR3 runs to 13 residues. V shed 6 bases and J 5 bases; nucleotides not matched to a gene: 6. In germline, CDR1 is MNHEY, CDR2 SVGAGI. The CDR3 here is CASSRQGVTEAFF. The CDR3 bases are TGTGCCAGCAGCAGACAGGGTGTTACTGAAGCTTTCTTT.

J is TRBJ2-1 and V is TRBV10-3; 12 bases agree with TRBD2. Germline V lookup: CDR1 ENHRY, CDR2 SYGVKD. V was clipped by 4 bases and J by 3 bases; unmatched bases: 4. The CDR3 spans 16 residues. CDR3 bases: TGTGCCATCAGTGTGACTAGCGGGAGCCTCTACAATGAGCAGTTCTTC. Its protein product is CAISVTSGSLYNEQFF.

The chain uses TRBV27 and TRBJ2-5, with 7 bases lining up with TRBD1. CDR1 and CDR2 (germline): MNHEY, SMNVEV (reference sequence). The CDR3 loop spans 15 amino acids. The ends lost 5 bases at V and 3 bases at J; junction bases unmatched: 9. CDR3 region: CASSTLTGMEETQYF. CDR3 DNA: TGTGCCAGCAGTACCCTGACAGGGATGGAAGAGACCCAGTACTTC.

This chain links TRBV5-1 with TRBJ2-3, with 7 bases aligning to TRBD2. The CDR3 runs 19 residues. Trimming cost V 1 base and J 2 bases; bases outside gene matches: 16. Germline lookup yields CDR1 SGHRS and CDR2 YFSETQ. CDR3 coding DNA: TGCGCCAGCAGCTTGAGGGGCGGGAGATTCTTTTCAACCACAGATACGCAGTATTTT. This codes for CASSLRGGRFFSTTDTQYF.

The chain employs TRBV27 and TRBJ2-1; D is unclear. Trimming pared 1 base from V and 15 bases from J, leaving 16 bases between. This CDR3 spans 13 amino acids. CDR1 is MNHEY, CDR2 SMNVEV, per germline (reference sequence). CDR3 loop: CASSLLPGPVPFF. CDR3 sequence (DNA): TGTGCCAGCAGTTTATTACCGGGCCCCGTCCCGTTCTTC.

The chain couples TRBV28 to TRBJ1-5, with D hard to call. CDR3 length: 14 residues. Germline values: CDR1 MDHEN, CDR2 SYDVKM. The ends were cut back, 1 base at V and 4 bases at J, with 8 bases in the middle. In DNA form, the CDR3 reads TGTGCCAGCAGTTTATTGGCAGAAAATCAGCCCCAGCATTTT. Its protein product is CASSLLAENQPQHF.

The chain carries TRBV4-3 and TRBJ2-3, with 7 bases identical to TRBD1. The CDR3 is 16 amino acids. Germline trimming cut 1 base from V and 1 base from J; bases unmatched to any gene: 5. The germline gives CDR1 LGHNA, CDR2 YSLEER. The CDR3 loop is CASSQAPQGRTDTQYF. The CDR3 DNA reads as TGCGCCAGCAGCCAAGCCCCACAGGGGCGCACAGATACGCAGTATTTT.

The genes are TRBV28 and TRBJ2-7; TRBD1 is a possible D gene (6 bases). Per germline, CDR1 MDHEN and CDR2 SYDVKM. The length of the CDR3 is 18 residues. V was cut by 3 bases and J by 6 bases, with 27 bases left in between. CDR3 bases: TGTGCCAGCAGTTTGTGGGATCCCGATTCAGGGGTAGTTTGCGAGCAGTACTTC. Amino acids: CASSLWDPDSGVVCEQYF.

The V and J genes are TRBV5-1 and TRBJ1-4; possibly TRBD1 for D (5 bases). The V and J ends lost 4 bases and 5 bases respectively, with 18 bases between them. The CDR3 spans 16 residues. Germline CDR1 is SGHRS and CDR2 is YFSETQ. CDR3 nucleotide sequence: TGCGCCAGCAGCCACAGACGGGACGGAGTAAATGAAAAACTGTTTTTT. It translates to CASSHRRDGVNEKLFF.

In this sample, this clone turned up a few times. This chain connects TRBV29-1 to TRBJ1-1; TRBD1 matches 9 bases. Per germline, CDR1 SQVTM and CDR2 ANQGSEA. V trimming: 6 bases; J trimming: 5 bases; junction bases outside the gene matches: 10. This CDR3 is 14 amino acids long. The CDR3 DNA sequence: TGCAGCGTGGCATGGGACAGGGCGGTAACTGAAGCTTTCTTT. Translating it yields CSVAWDRAVTEAFF.

Note on this clone: Other nucleotide sequences in the sample specify the same CDR3. The chain has TRBV27 and TRBJ2-7; TRBD2 agrees at 8 bases. CDR1 is MNHEY and CDR2 is SMNVEV in the germline V gene (reference sequence). The CDR3 totals 14 residues. Trimming removed 5 bases from V and 2 bases from J; junction bases left unmatched: 5. The CDR3 loop reads CASSPRGGAYEQYF. In nucleotides, the CDR3 is TGTGCCAGCAGTCCCCGGGGGGGAGCCTACGAGCAGTACTTC.

The gene calls are TRBV7-9 and TRBJ2-3; 12 nucleotides match TRBD2. V lost 5 bases, J lost 6 bases, and 6 bases stayed unmatched. The CDR3 has 15 amino acids. The germline V gene has CDR1 SEHNR and CDR2 FQNEAQ (reference sequence). DNA of the CDR3: TGTGCCAGCAGCCAGACTAGCGGGAGACGGGATACGCAGTATTTT. Protein sequence: CASSQTSGRRDTQYF.

Of note for this clone: This CDR3 is also generated by other DNA sequences in the sample. J is TRBJ2-7 and V is TRBV7-9; possibly TRBD1 or TRBD2 for D (6 bases each). Trimming shortened V by 6 bases and J by 6 bases, and 18 bases separated the two germline ends. This CDR3 is 14 amino acids long. The V gene's germline CDR1 is SEHNR and CDR2 FQNEAQ (reference sequence). The CDR3, as DNA: TGTGCCAGCAGTCTCGGGGGCTTGCGTGGCGAGCAGTACTTC. It encodes CASSLGGLRGEQYF.

CDR3 loop: CAISELERTLAKNIQYF. The CDR3 DNA sequence: TGTGCCATCAGTGAGTTGGAACGGACTCTAGCCAAAAACATTCAGTACTTC. The J gene is TRBJ2-4, the V gene TRBV10-3; tentative D call: TRBD2 (5 bases). There are 17 residues in the CDR3. The V end was cut by 1 base, the J end by 0 bases, with 13 bases between. Germline V gives CDR1 ENHRY, CDR2 SYGVKD.

The chain is built from TRBV7-9 and TRBJ2-7; D unclear. The V end was cut by 5 bases, the J end by 1 base, with 9 bases between. Germline-derived CDR1 and CDR2 are SEHNR and FQNEAQ (reference sequence). This CDR3 has 13 residues. CDR3: CASSRPESYEQYF. DNA of the CDR3: TGTGCCAGCAGCCGCCCCGAGTCCTACGAGCAGTACTTC. Full variable domain (outside the CDR3, taken from reference TRBV7-9 and TRBJ2-7): DTGVSQNPRHKITKRGQNVTFRCDPISEHNRLYWYRQTLGQGPEFLTYFQNEAQLEKSRLLSDRFSAERPKGSFSTLEIQRTEQGDSAMYLCASSRPESYEQYFGPGTRLTVT.

V is TRBV14 and J is TRBJ2-7, with 7 bases aligning to TRBD1. CDR3 length: 16 residues. Germline V CDR1 and CDR2: SGHDN, FVKESK. Trimming cost V 2 bases and J 3 bases; bases outside gene matches: 10. CDR3 DNA sequence: TGTGCCAGCAGCCAATACTCAGGGGGTCGTTTCTACGAGCAGTACTTC. It encodes CASSQYSGGRFYEQYF.

The rearrangement links TRBV25-1 to TRBJ2-7, with D unclear. V was cut by 4 bases and J by 4 bases, with 5 bases left in between. Germline loops: CDR1 MGHDK, CDR2 SYGVNS. The length of the CDR3 is 11 residues. The DNA for the CDR3 is TGTGCCAGCAGTGTTTATTACGAGCAGTACTTC. Protein: CASSVYYEQYF.

This sequence joins TRBV7-6 and TRBJ2-7; TRBD1 matches at 9 bases. V lost 5 bases, J lost 5 bases, and 10 bases stayed unmatched. The CDR3 totals 15 residues. The germline V gene has CDR1 SGHVS and CDR2 FNYEAQ. The CDR3 nucleotides read TGTGCCAGCAGCCTAGAGGGACAGGGTTGGAACGAGCAGTACTTC. Protein product: CASSLEGQGWNEQYF. Full variable domain (rest looked up from reference TRBV7-6 and TRBJ2-7): GAGVSQSPRYKVTKRGQDVALRCDPISGHVSLYWYRQALGQGPEFLTYFNYEAQQDKSGLPNDRFSAERPEGSISTLTIQRTEQRDSAMYRCASSLEGQGWNEQYFGPGTRLTVT.

There are a few counts of this clone. The chain couples TRBV29-1 to TRBJ1-1; 10 bases match TRBD1. Germline CDR1 reads SQVTM; CDR2 reads ANQGSEA. The V segment lost 7 bases and the J segment 6 bases; nucleotides outside the gene matches: 11. The CDR3 loop spans 14 amino acids. CDR3 in amino acids: CSGGGGTGDAEAFF. CDR3 sequence (DNA): TGCAGCGGTGGAGGGGGGACAGGGGACGCTGAAGCTTTCTTT.